The 9 T cell receptor beta chains below all came from one sample that was sequenced in a study of blood T cell repertoires in COVID-19. Only in-frame clones appear in the TCRdb table, and some are missing; sequencing was by immunoSEQ multiplex PCR. This sample has about 230,000 clones; more than 65% occur once, and the top ten carry around 8%. The specimen was peripheral blood. The receptors stem from a woman aged 80 or over with acute or convalescent COVID-19.

J is TRBJ2-3 and V is TRBV28, with TRBD1 matching over 11 bases. The V gene end was trimmed by 2 bases and the J gene end by 5 bases; junction bases not matched to a gene: 3. Germline V lookup: CDR1 MDHEN, CDR2 SYDVKM. CDR3 length: 15 residues. The CDR3 here is CASSLRTGGLDTQYF. The CDR3 DNA reads as TGTGCCAGCAGTTTAAGGACAGGGGGCTTAGATACGCAGTATTTT.

The CDR3 nucleotides read TGTGCCAGCAGCCTCCCAGGGGTTAAAGTAACCGGGGAGCTGTTTTTT. Residues: CASSLPGVKVTGELFF. The chain links TRBV3-1 (or the pseudogene TRBV3-2) to TRBJ2-2; D is possibly TRBD1 (6 bases). Germline V lookup: CDR1 LGHDT, CDR2 YNNKEL (reference sequence). The CDR3 spans 16 residues. Trimming left V 4 bases short and J 5 bases short, with 17 bases between.

As regards this clone: The germline gene is not matched at one end of the junction; a read error may be the cause. V and J are TRBV6-6 and TRBJ2-1; TRBD2 aligns across 8 bases. The CDR3 is 16 amino acids. Germline V gene data show CDR1 as MNHNY and CDR2 as SVGAGI (reference sequence). CDR3 sequence: CASSDSGRGAYNEQFF. The DNA of the CDR3 is TGTGCCAGCAGTGACTCGGGGCGGGGGGCTTACAATGAGCAGTTCTTC.

This clone was recorded only once. The CDR3 here is CASSSLAQGDSPLHF. The DNA for the CDR3 is TGTGCCAGCAGCTCCCTAGCGCAGGGGGACTCACCCCTCCACTTT. The chain is built from TRBV7-6 and TRBJ1-6; 7 nucleotides match TRBD1. With V trimmed by 4 bases and J by 10 bases, 10 bases remained unmatched. The CDR3 length is 15 residues. From germline, CDR1 is SGHVS and CDR2 FNYEAQ.

The gene calls are TRBV3-1 (or the pseudogene TRBV3-2) and TRBJ2-7, with D maybe TRBD1 (6 bases). V lost 0 bases and J 9 bases, leaving 21 bases between the germline ends. CDR3 length equals 16 residues. Germline CDR1 LGHDT, CDR2 YNNKEL (reference sequence). The CDR3 is CASSQDFGQGSRAQYF. For the CDR3, the DNA is TGTGCCAGCAGCCAAGATTTCGGGCAGGGGAGTAGAGCGCAGTACTTC.

The CDR3 DNA reads as TGTGCCAGCAGTGAAGGGTCTGGGGGGAGCTCCTACAATGAGCAGTTCTTC. Translation gives CASSEGSGGSSYNEQFF. The chain recombines TRBV6-1 with TRBJ2-1; TRBD2 is a possible D gene (6 bases). V lost 1 base and J 0 bases, leaving 13 bases between the germline ends. Germline V gives CDR1 MNHNS, CDR2 SASEGT. The CDR3 covers 17 residues.

The sample holds many counts of this clone. The chain has TRBV18 and TRBJ2-5, with D unresolved. The ends were cut back, 2 bases at V and 1 base at J, with 5 bases in the middle. The CDR3 is 13 amino acids. Germline V gene lookup returns CDR1 KGHSH and CDR2 LQKENI. The CDR3 loop reads CASSPASQETQYF. CDR3 coding DNA: TGTGCCAGCTCACCAGCGAGCCAAGAGACCCAGTACTTC. Full variable domain (rest looked up from reference TRBV18 and TRBJ2-5): NAGVMQNPRHLVRRRGQEARLRCSPMKGHSHVYWYRQLPEEGLKFMVYLQKENIIDESGMPKERFSAEFPKEGPSILRIQQVVRGDSAAYFCASSPASQETQYFGPGTRLLVL.

The chain employs TRBV25-1 and TRBJ1-2; TRBD1 agrees at 8 bases. This CDR3 has 15 residues. Germline CDR1 reads MGHDK; CDR2 reads SYGVNS. Trimming took 4 bases from V and 8 from J; bases not matched to a gene: 12. The chain's CDR3 is CASSGRDRTPMGYTF. DNA for the CDR3: TGTGCCAGCAGTGGCCGGGACAGGACCCCTATGGGCTACACCTTC.

This chain uses TRBV6-6 with TRBJ2-1; 11 bases align to TRBD2. The trim removed 6 bases at V and 4 bases at J, leaving 5 bases unmatched. The germline CDR1 and CDR2 sequences are MNHNY and SVGAGI (reference sequence). The CDR3 is made up of 15 amino acids. The CDR3 loop reads CASSLGLAVYNEQFF. CDR3 bases: TGTGCCAGCAGCTTGGGACTAGCGGTTTACAATGAGCAGTTCTTC.